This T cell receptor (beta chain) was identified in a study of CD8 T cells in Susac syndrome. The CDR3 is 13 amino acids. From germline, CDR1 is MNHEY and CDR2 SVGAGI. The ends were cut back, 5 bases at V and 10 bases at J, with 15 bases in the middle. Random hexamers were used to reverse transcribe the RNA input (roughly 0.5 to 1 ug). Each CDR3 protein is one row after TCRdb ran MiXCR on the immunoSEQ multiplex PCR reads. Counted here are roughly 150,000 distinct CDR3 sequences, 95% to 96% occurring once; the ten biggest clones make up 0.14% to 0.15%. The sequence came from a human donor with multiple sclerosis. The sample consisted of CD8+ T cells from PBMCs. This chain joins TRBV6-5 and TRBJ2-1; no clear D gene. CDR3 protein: CASSPDRFQEQFF. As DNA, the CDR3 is TGTGCCAGCAGTCCGGACCGGTTCCAGGAGCAGTTCTTC.